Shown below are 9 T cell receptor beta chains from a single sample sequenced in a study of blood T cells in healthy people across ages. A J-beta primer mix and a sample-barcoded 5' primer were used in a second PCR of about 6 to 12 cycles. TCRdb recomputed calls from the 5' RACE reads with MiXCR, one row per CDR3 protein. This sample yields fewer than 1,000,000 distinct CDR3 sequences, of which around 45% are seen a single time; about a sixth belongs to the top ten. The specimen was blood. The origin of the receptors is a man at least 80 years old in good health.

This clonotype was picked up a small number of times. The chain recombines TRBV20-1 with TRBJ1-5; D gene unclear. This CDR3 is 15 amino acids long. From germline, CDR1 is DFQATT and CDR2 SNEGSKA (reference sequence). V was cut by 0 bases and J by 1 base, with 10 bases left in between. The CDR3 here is CSARDTLGSNQPQHF. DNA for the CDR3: TGCAGTGCTAGAGATACTTTGGGAAGCAATCAGCCCCAGCATTTT.

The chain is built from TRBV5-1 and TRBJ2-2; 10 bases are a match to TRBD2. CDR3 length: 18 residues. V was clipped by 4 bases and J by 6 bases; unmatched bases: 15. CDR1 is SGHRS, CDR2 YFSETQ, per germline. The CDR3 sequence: CASSPGIGASGSAGELFF. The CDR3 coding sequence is TGCGCCAGCAGCCCAGGAATTGGGGCTAGCGGGAGCGCCGGGGAGCTGTTTTTT.

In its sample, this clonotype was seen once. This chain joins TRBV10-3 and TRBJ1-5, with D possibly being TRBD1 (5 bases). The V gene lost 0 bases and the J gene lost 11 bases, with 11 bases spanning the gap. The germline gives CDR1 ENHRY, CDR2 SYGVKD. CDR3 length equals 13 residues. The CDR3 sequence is CAISESGGIAQHF. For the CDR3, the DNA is TGTGCCATCAGTGAGTCGGGGGGAATAGCCCAGCATTTT.

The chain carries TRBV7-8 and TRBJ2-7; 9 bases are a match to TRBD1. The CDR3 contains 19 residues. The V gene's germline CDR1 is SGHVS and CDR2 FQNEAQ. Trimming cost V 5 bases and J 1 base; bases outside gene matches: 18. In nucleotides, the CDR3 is TGTGCCAGCAGCGTACAGGGGGCTTATCAGCGGGGATTGTCCTACGAGCAGTACTTC. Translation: CASSVQGAYQRGLSYEQYF.

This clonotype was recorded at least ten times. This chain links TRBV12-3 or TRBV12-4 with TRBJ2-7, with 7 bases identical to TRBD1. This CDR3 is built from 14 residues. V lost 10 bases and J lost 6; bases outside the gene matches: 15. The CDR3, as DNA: TGTGCCACTTCACTAGGGACAGTGGGCTCCGAGCAGTACTTC. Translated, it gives CATSLGTVGSEQYF.

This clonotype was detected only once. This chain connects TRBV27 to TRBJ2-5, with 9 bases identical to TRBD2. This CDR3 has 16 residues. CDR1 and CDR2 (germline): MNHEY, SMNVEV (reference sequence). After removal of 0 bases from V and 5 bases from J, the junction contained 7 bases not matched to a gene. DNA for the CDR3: TGTGCCAGCAGTTTATCTCCCGCGGGAGGGCGGGAGACCCAGTACTTC. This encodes CASSLSPAGGRETQYF.

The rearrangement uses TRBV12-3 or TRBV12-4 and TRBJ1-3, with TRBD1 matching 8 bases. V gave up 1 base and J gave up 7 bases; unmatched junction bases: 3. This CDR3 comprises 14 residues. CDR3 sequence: CASSLGAGGNTIYF. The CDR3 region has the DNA TGTGCCAGCAGTTTAGGCGCAGGGGGCAACACCATATATTTT.

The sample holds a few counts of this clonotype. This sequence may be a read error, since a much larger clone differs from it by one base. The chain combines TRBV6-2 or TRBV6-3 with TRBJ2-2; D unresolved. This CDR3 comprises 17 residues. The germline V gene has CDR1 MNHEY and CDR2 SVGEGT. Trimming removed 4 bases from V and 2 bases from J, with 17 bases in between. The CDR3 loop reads CASSLAETGTNTGELFF. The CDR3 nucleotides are TGTGCCAGCAGTTTGGCAGAAACCGGTACTAACACCGGGGAGCTGTTTTTT.

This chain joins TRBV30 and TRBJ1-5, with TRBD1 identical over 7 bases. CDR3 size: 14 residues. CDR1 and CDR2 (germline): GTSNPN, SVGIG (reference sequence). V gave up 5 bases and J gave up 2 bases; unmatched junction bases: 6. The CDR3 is CAWATGDGNQPQHF. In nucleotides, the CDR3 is TGTGCCTGGGCAACAGGGGATGGCAATCAGCCCCAGCATTTT.